Sequencing of this T cell receptor (beta chain) was carried out in a study of tumor-infiltrating lymphocytes in primary liver carcinoma. At the level of the study: Men as well as women, aged 30 to 69 years, made up the patients.

Details on this clonotype: What it binds is unknown. The germline gene is not matched at one end of the junction; a read error may be the cause.

Overall study findings and caveats: Only about 8-25% of top clones appeared in all five tumor regions. Tumor region pairs shared more overlap than did tumor-adjacent and tumor-blood pairs.

Looked up from germline, CDR1 is SGHRS and CDR2 is YFSETQ. This CDR3 spans 15 amino acids. Extraction of RNA together with DNA used 20-30 mg of unsorted bulk tissue. Collection of samples drew on five separate regions of each tumor. cDNA specific to TCR beta was made from approximately 0.55 ug of total RNA, with a constant-region primer employed for priming. The TCR beta library was amplified through three nested multiplex PCR rounds in a modified ARM-PCR procedure. A C-beta reverse primer and TRBV1-TRBV30 forward primers served in each of the first two PCR rounds, at about 9 cycles apiece. TCRdb reprocessed the multiplex PCR reads with MiXCR, giving one entry per CDR3 protein. The sample contains fewer than 30,000 distinct CDR3 sequences, about 73% of which appear only once.

The sequence came from a man aged 35 to 55 with primary liver carcinoma and hepatitis B virus infection. J is TRBJ2-5 and V is TRBV5-1; a possible D gene is TRBD1 (6 bases). Specimen: liver tumor tissue from sampling region 3. This sample's subset: tumor region T3, left-lateral pole. The CDR3 DNA reads TGCGCCAGCAGCACCTCGGGACATCCCCAAGAGGCCCAGTACTTC. The encoded protein is CASSTSGHPQEAQYF.